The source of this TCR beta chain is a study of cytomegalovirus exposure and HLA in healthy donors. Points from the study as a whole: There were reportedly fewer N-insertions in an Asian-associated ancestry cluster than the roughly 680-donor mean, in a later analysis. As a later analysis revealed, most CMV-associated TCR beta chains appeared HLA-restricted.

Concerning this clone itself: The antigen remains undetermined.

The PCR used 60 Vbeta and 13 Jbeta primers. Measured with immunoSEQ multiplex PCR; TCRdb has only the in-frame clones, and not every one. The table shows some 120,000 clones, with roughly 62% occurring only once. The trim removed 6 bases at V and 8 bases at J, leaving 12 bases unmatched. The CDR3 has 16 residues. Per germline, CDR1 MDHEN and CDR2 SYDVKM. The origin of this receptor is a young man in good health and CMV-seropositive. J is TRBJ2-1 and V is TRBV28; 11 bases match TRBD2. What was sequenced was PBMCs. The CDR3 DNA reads TGTGCCAGCAGCATCGCCGGGACTAGCGGATCCGATGAGCAGTTCTTC. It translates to CASSIAGTSGSDEQFF.